The present T cell receptor beta chain was sequenced within a study of cytomegalovirus exposure and HLA in healthy donors. Each donor's status was that of a healthy bone marrow donor. The study's findings and limits: In a later analysis, at a false discovery rate of 0.05, over 15,000 TCR beta sequences matched HLA alleles. Researchers counted 150 to 200 TCR beta chains as cytomegalovirus-associated.

Turning to this clone: Its antigen remains unidentified.

Vbeta (60) and Jbeta (13) primers were used in the PCR. Some clones are missing from TCRdb's copy, which holds only in-frame ones; the method was immunoSEQ multiplex PCR. The sample includes about 98,000 clones, roughly 81% of them seen just once. This clonotype was obtained from a man aged 35 to 55 in good health and CMV-seronegative. The specimen was PBMCs.

The CDR3 spells CASNQGWYNEQFF. CDR3 nucleotide sequence: TGCGCCAGCAATCAGGGTTGGTACAATGAGCAGTTCTTC. This chain joins TRBV10-1 and TRBJ2-1; D might be TRBD1 (5 bases). The CDR3 totals 13 residues. CDR1 and CDR2 from the germline V gene are WNHNN and SYGVQD (reference sequence). Trimming took 7 bases from V and 4 from J, leaving 11 bases between them.